This T cell receptor (beta chain) emerged from a study of blood T cells in healthy people across ages. General study results and limits: Donors of long life had a larger count of naive CD4+ cells and greater diversity than aged donors.

This clonotype was picked up a small number of times. Its antigen is as yet unknown. The second PCR ran roughly 7 to 11 cycles with a sample-barcoded 5' primer and J-beta primers. CDR3-containing paired-end reads numbering at least 2.5 million came from each sample. MiXCR, run by TCRdb on the 5' RACE reads, gives a single entry per CDR3 protein. The table lists 500,000 to 650,000 distinct CDR3 sequences, roughly a quarter of them singletons. The CDR3 has 16 residues. Germline V gene data show CDR1 as SEHNR and CDR2 as FQNEAQ (reference sequence). Between the trimmed V and J ends, which lost 3 bases and 0 bases, there was a span of 14 bases. Each donor was a healthy Caucasian individual from Russia, aged about 6 to 95. The sample was also linked to a second study, of T cells of mothers and their children.

The sequence came from a boy aged 2 to 10 in good health. Sequencing used blood. The chain uses TRBV7-9 and TRBJ1-2; D gene uncertain. CDR3 loop: CASSLLSGLANYGYTF. In nucleotides, the CDR3 is TGTGCCAGCAGCTTGCTGTCGGGATTAGCTAACTATGGCTACACCTTC.